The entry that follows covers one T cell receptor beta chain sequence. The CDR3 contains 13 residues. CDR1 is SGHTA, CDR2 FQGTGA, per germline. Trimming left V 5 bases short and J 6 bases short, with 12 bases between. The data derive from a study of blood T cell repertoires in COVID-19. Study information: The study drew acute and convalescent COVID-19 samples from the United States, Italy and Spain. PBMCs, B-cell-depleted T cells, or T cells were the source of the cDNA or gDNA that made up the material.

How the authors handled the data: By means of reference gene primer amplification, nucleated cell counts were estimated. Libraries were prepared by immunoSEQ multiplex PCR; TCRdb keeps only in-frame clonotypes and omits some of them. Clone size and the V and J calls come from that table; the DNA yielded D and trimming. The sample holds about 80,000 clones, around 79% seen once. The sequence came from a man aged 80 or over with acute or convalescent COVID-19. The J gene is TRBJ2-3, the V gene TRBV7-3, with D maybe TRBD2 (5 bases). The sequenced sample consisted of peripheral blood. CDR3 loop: CASSGGLGDTQYF. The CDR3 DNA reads TGTGCCAGCAGCGGAGGACTGGGGGATACGCAGTATTTT.